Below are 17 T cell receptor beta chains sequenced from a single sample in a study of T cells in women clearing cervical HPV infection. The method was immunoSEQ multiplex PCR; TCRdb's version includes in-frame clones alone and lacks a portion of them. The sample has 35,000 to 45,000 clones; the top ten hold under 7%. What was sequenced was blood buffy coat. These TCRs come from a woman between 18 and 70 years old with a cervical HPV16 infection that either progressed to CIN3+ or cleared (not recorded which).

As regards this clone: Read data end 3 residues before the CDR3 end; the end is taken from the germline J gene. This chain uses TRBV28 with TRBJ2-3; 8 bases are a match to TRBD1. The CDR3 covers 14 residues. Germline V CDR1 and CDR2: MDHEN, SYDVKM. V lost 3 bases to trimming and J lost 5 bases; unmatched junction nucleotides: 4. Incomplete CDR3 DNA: TGTGCCAGCAGTTTGACAGGGGCCAGAGATACG. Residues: CASSLTGARDT. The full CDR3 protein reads CASSLTGARDTQYF.

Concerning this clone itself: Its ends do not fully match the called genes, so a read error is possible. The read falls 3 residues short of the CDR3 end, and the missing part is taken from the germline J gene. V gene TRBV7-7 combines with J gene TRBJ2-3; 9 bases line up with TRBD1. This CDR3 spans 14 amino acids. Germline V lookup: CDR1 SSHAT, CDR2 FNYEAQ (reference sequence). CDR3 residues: CASSLDRGSETQYF. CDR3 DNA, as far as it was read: TGTGCTAGCAGCCTTGACAGGGGGAGTGAGACG.

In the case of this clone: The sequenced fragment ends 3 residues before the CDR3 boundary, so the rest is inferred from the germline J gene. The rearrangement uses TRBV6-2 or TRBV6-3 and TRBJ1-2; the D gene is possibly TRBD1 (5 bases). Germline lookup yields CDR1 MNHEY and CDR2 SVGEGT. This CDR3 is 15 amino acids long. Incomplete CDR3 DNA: TGTGCCAGCAGTTACTGGCGGGAGCGGGGGAATCCC. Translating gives CASSYWRERGNP. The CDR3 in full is CASSYWRERGNPYTF.

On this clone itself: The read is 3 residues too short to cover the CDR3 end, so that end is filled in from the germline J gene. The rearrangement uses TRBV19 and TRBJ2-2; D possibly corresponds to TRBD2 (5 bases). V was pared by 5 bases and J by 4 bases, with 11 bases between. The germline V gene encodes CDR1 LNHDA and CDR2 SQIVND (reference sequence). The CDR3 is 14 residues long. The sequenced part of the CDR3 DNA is TGTGCCAGTAGTCCTGGACTTATCACCGGGGAG. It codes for CASSPGLITGE. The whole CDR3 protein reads CASSPGLITGELFF.

The CDR3 bases that were read are TGTGCCAGCAGTTACTCTGTGCAGGGGGCTGTGGACGAG. This translates into CASSYSVQGAVDE. The whole CDR3 protein is CASSYSVQGAVDEQYF. The gene calls are TRBV6-2 or TRBV6-3 and TRBJ2-7; 8 nucleotides match TRBD1. Read coverage stops 3 residues before the CDR3 terminus; the germline J gene supplies the remainder. Germline V gene data show CDR1 as MNHEY and CDR2 as SVGEGT. The CDR3 totals 16 residues. With V trimmed by 0 bases and J by 5 bases, 9 bases remained unmatched.

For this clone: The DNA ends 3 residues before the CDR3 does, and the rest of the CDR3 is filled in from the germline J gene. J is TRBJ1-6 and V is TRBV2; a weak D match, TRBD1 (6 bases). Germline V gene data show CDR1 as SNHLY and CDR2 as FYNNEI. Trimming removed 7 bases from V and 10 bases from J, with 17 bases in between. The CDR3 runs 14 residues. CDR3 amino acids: CASKAAGELSPLHF. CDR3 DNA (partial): TGTGCCAGCAAGGCAGCAGGGGAGTTGTCACCC.

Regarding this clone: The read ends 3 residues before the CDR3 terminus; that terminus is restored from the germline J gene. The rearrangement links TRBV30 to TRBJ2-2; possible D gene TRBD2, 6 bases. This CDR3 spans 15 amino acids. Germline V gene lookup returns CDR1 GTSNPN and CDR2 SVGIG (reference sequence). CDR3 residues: CAWRTQGGRNEKLFF. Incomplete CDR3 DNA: TGTGCCTGGAGAACCCAGGGAGGACGTAATGAAAAG.

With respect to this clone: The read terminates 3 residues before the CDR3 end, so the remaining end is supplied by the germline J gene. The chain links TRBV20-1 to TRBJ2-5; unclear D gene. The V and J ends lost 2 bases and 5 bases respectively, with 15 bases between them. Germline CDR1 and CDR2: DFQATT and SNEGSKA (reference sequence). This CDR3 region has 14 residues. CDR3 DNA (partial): TGCAGTGCTAGAAGGTCCAGGAGAATGGAGACC. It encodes CSARRSRRMET. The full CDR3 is CSARRSRRMETQYF.

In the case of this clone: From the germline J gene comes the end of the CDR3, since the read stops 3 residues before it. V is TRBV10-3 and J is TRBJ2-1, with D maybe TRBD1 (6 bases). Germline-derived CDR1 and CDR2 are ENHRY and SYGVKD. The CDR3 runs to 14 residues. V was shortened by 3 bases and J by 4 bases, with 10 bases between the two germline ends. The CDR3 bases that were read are TGTGCCATCAGTGAAGGGACAATTTACAATGAG. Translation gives CAISEGTIYNE. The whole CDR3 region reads CAISEGTIYNEQFF.

Here the CDR3 reads CASSLAGGEGEQYF. The DNA read from the CDR3 is TGCGCCAGCAGCTTGGCCGGGGGAGAGGGCGAG. The V call is TRBV5-1, the J call TRBJ2-7, with a tentative D call TRBD2 (6 bases). The CDR3 end lies 3 residues beyond the end of the read and is filled in from the germline J gene. Germline V gene lookup returns CDR1 SGHRS and CDR2 YFSETQ. The CDR3 is 14 residues long. The V end was cut by 0 bases, the J end by 6 bases, with 13 bases between. Full variable domain (remainder filled in from reference TRBV5-1 and TRBJ2-7): KAGVTQTPRYLIKTRGQQVTLSCSPISGHRSVSWYQQTPGQGLQFLFEYFSETQRNKGNFPGRFSGRQFSNSRSEMNVSTLELGDSALYLCASSLAGGEGEQYFGPGTRLTVT.

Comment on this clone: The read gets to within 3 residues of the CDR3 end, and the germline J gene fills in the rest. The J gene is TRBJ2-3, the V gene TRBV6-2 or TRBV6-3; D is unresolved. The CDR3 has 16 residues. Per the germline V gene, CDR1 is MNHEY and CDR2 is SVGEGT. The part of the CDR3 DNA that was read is TGTGCCAGCAGTTACTCATCGGCGGAACACCAAGAGACG. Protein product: CASSYSSAEHQET. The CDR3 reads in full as CASSYSSAEHQETQYF.

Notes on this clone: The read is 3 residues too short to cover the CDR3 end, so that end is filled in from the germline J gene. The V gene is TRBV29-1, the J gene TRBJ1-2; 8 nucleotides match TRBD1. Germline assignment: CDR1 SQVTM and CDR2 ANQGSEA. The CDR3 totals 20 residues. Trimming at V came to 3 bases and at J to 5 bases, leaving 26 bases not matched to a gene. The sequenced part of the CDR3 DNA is TGCAGCGTTGACTGGATCGTCCTAAAAGGGACAGGTGGAGACCGATATGGC. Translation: CSVDWIVLKGTGGDRYG. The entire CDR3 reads CSVDWIVLKGTGGDRYGYTF.

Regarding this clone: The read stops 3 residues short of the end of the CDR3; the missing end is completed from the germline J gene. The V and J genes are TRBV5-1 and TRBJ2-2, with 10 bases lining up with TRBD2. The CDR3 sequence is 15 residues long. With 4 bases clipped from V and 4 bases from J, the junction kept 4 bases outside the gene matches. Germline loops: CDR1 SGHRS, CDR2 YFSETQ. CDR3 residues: CASSGAGGPTGELFF. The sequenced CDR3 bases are TGCGCCAGCAGCGGAGCGGGAGGGCCCACCGGGGAG.

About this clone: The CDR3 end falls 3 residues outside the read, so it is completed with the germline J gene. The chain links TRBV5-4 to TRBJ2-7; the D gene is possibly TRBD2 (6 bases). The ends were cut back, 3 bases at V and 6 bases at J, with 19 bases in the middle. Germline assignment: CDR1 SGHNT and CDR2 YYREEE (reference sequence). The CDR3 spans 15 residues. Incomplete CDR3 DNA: TGTGCCAGCAGCTCCTTTAAGGCGGGGACTCCCGAG. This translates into CASSSFKAGTPE. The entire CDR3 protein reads CASSSFKAGTPEQYF.

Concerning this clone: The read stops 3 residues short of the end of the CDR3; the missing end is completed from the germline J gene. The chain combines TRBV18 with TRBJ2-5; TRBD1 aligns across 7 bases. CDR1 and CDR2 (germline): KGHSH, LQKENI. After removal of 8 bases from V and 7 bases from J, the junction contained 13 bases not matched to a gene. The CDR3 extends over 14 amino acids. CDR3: CASRRDSPSGTQYF. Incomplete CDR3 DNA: TGTGCCAGCCGCCGGGACAGCCCCTCGGGGACC.

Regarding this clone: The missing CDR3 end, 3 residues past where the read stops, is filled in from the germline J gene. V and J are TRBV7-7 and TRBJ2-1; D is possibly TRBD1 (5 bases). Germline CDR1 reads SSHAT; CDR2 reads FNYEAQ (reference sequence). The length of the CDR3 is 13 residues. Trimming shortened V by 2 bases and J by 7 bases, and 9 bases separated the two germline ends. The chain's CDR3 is CASSLNQGNEQFF. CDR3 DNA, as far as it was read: TGTGCCAGCAGCTTAAACCAGGGTAATGAG.

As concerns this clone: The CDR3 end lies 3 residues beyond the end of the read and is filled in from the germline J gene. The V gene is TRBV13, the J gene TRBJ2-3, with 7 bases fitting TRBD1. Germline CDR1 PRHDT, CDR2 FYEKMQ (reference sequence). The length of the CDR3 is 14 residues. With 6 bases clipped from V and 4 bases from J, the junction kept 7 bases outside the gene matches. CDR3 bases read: TGTGCCAGCAGTTCGACAGGGTTAGCAGATACG. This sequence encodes CASSSTGLADT. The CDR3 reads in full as CASSSTGLADTQYF.